This TCR beta chain was profiled in a study of long-term antiretroviral therapy in people with HIV. Study-level information: The 2015 immediate-ART recommendation came about a decade after the earliest samples.

The study drew at least one pre-ART and at least two post-ART PBMC samples from every donor. This clone occurred a few times. The V gene's germline CDR1 is SGHRS and CDR2 YFSETQ. CDR3 length: 13 residues. V was cut by 4 bases and J by 6 bases, with 14 bases left in between. Sequencing used immunoSEQ v3.0 at survey level. Sequencing targeted 40,000-50,000 T-cell genomes per sample. The repertoire was sequenced with immunoSEQ multiplex PCR; TCRdb's copy has only in-frame clones and lacks some. The table records approximately 26,000 clones, 85% of them present only once. The sequences come from unsorted PBMCs, collected 2.3 years after starting antiretroviral therapy. The TCR sequence derives from a man in his forties with HIV. V is TRBV5-1 and J is TRBJ2-7; D is unclear. The CDR3 DNA reads TGCGCCAGCAGCCAGGACCTGGGCGGCGAGCAGTACTTC. Protein product: CASSQDLGGEQYF. Full variable domain (outside the CDR3, taken from reference TRBV5-1 and TRBJ2-7): KAGVTQTPRYLIKTRGQQVTLSCSPISGHRSVSWYQQTPGQGLQFLFEYFSETQRNKGNFPGRFSGRQFSNSRSEMNVSTLELGDSALYLCASSQDLGGEQYFGPGTRLTVT.